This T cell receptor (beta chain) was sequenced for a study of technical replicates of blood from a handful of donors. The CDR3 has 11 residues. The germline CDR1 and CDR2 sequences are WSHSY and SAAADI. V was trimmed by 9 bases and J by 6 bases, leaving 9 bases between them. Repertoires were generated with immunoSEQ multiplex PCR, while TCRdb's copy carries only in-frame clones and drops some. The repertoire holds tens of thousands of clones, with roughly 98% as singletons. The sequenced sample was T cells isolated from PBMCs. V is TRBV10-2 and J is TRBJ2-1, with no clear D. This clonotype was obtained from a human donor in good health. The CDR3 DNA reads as TGCGCCAGTACTGGTGGCAATGAGCAGTTCTTC. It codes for CASTGGNEQFF.